These 28 T cell receptor beta chains came from one sample sequenced in a study of response to subunit inactivated influenza vaccine. TCRdb itself ran the RT-PCR reads through MiXCR, one entry per CDR3 protein. Found here are 710,000 or so distinct CDR3 sequences, 15% to 19% of them singletons; the top ten hold around a tenth. This sample comprised PBMCs from blood, obtained approximately 13 days after vaccination. The source is a man aged 45-65 years who received an inactivated influenza vaccine.

This clonotype was detected many times. At one end, the junction sequence differs from germline, possibly due to a read error. The rearrangement links TRBV7-2 to TRBJ1-5, with D perhaps TRBD1 (5 bases). Germline V gene lookup returns CDR1 SGHTA and CDR2 FQGNSA. The CDR3 loop spans 14 amino acids. The CDR3 region is CASSLGQGSQPQHF. In nucleotides, the CDR3 is TGTGCCAGCAGTTTAGGGCAGGGATCTCAGCCCCAGCATTTT.

This clonotype was counted only a few times. The chain links TRBV6-1 to TRBJ1-1, with D possibly matching TRBD1 (6 bases). CDR3 size: 13 residues. V gave up 6 bases and J gave up 4 bases, with 12 bases separating them. Germline CDR1 and CDR2: MNHNS and SASEGT. CDR3 bases: TGTGCCAGCAGCCGGACAGTGGCCACTGAAGCTTTCTTT. Translated, it gives CASSRTVATEAFF.

This clonotype was counted only a few times. The chain links TRBV6-5 to TRBJ1-1, with TRBD1 matching 7 bases. V lost 6 bases and J lost 0; bases outside the gene matches: 10. The CDR3 has 16 amino acids. Germline-derived CDR1 and CDR2 are MNHEY and SVGAGI. The CDR3 coding sequence is TGTGCCAGCAGCTACCGGACAGGAACCATGAACACTGAAGCTTTCTTT. Protein product: CASSYRTGTMNTEAFF.

This clonotype has just a few counts. V and J are TRBV27 and TRBJ1-6; 10 bases align to TRBD1. The CDR3 consists of 14 residues. Germline lookup yields CDR1 MNHEY and CDR2 SMNVEV (reference sequence). The V segment lost 5 bases and the J segment 10 bases; nucleotides outside the gene matches: 5. The CDR3 bases are TGTGCCAGCAGTCTCGGGACAGGGGTGTCACCCCTCCACTTT. Amino acid sequence: CASSLGTGVSPLHF.

The rearrangement links TRBV7-2 to TRBJ2-3, with TRBD2 matching over 8 bases. Germline trimming cut 3 bases from V and 2 bases from J; bases unmatched to any gene: 10. Germline CDR1 reads SGHTA; CDR2 reads FQGNSA. The CDR3 runs to 17 residues. The CDR3 bases are TGTGCCAGCAGCTTGGGGCTTCTAGCGGGCTACACAGATACGCAGTATTTT. Protein: CASSLGLLAGYTDTQYF.

This clonotype was found a few times. CDR3: CATHWGEEGGTEAFF. As DNA, the CDR3 is TGTGCCACCCACTGGGGGGAAGAGGGGGGCACTGAAGCTTTCTTT. This chain connects TRBV19 to TRBJ1-1; a weak D match, TRBD1 (6 bases). Germline V gene data show CDR1 as LNHDA and CDR2 as SQIVND (reference sequence). This CDR3 has 15 amino acids. The ends were cut back, 10 bases at V and 4 bases at J, with 22 bases in the middle.

This clonotype has a handful of counts. V is TRBV2 and J is TRBJ2-5; perhaps TRBD1 as D (6 bases). Trimming removed 6 bases at V and 6 bases at J, with 8 bases between. Germline V CDR1 and CDR2: SNHLY, FYNNEI. CDR3 length: 11 amino acids. Here the CDR3 reads CASRGTKTQYF. CDR3 coding DNA: TGTGCCAGCAGAGGGACAAAGACCCAGTACTTC.

This clonotype was counted only a few times. The chain is built from TRBV4-1 and TRBJ1-1; D remains unclear. The germline gives CDR1 MGHRA, CDR2 YSYEKL. V lost 4 bases, J lost 1 base, and 10 bases lay in between. This CDR3 contains 14 residues. DNA for the CDR3: TGCGCCAGCAGCCCACAACCAGGGAACACTGAAGCTTTCTTT. This gives the protein CASSPQPGNTEAFF.

The chain uses TRBV12-3 or TRBV12-4 and TRBJ1-2; D perhaps matches TRBD1 (6 bases). This CDR3 spans 16 amino acids. The V end was cut by 1 base, the J end by 8 bases, with 20 bases between. The CDR3 DNA reads as TGTGCCAGCAGTTTAGGTCACGGGACAACGGCTAGCGGCTACACCTTC. Translated, it gives CASSLGHGTTASGYTF.

This chain links TRBV7-6 with TRBJ2-3; possibly TRBD1 or TRBD2 for D (6 bases each). This CDR3 is built from 15 residues. Germline lookup yields CDR1 SGHVS and CDR2 FNYEAQ. Trimming removed 1 base at V and 4 bases at J, with 12 bases between. In nucleotides, the CDR3 is TGTGCCAGCAGCTTAGGGGGGGCTAGCCCAGATACGCAGTATTTT. This translates into CASSLGGASPDTQYF. The full variable domain, rest sourced from reference TRBV7-6 and TRBJ2-3, is GAGVSQSPRYKVTKRGQDVALRCDPISGHVSLYWYRQALGQGPEFLTYFNYEAQQDKSGLPNDRFSAERPEGSISTLTIQRTEQRDSAMYRCASSLGGASPDTQYFGPGTRLTVL.

This clonotype was found a few times. The chain combines TRBV7-2 with TRBJ2-7; possible D gene TRBD1, 5 bases. Trimming left V 0 bases short and J 0 bases short, with 9 bases between. The CDR3 has 15 amino acids. Germline V gives CDR1 SGHTA, CDR2 FQGNSA. CDR3 sequence (DNA): TGTGCCAGCAGCTTAGCGCAGGGAATCTCCTACGAGCAGTACTTC. The encoded protein is CASSLAQGISYEQYF.

The chain links TRBV20-1 to TRBJ2-7; no clear D gene. The V and J ends lost 1 base and 3 bases respectively, with 4 bases between them. Germline values: CDR1 DFQATT, CDR2 SNEGSKA (reference sequence). The CDR3 spans 11 residues. The CDR3 bases are TGCAGTGCTAGAGTGCACTACGAGCAGTACTTC. This encodes CSARVHYEQYF.

The chain is built from TRBV11-2 and TRBJ2-6; 12 positions match TRBD1. The CDR3 has 19 residues. V shed 3 bases, J shed 4 bases, and the junction held 10 bases outside the gene matches. Germline assignment: CDR1 SGHAT and CDR2 FQNNGV. As DNA, the CDR3 is TGTGCCAGCAGCTTGGGGACAGGGGGCACCCTAGGAGGGGCCAACGTCCTGACTTTC. This sequence encodes CASSLGTGGTLGGANVLTF. Together with reference TRBV11-2 and TRBJ2-6, the CDR3 gives the full variable domain: EAGVAQSPRYKIIEKRQSVAFWCNPISGHATLYWYQQILGQGPKLLIQFQNNGVVDDSQLPKDRFSAERLKGVDSTLKIQPAKLEDSAVYLCASSLGTGGTLGGANVLTFGAGSRLTVL.

V usage is TRBV7-9 and J usage is TRBJ2-2; weak D call: TRBD1 (5 bases). Germline CDR1 reads SEHNR; CDR2 reads FQNEAQ (reference sequence). The CDR3 is 15 amino acids. Trimming pared 2 bases from V and 2 bases from J, leaving 9 bases between. The CDR3 coding sequence is TGTGCCAGCAGCTTATATCAGGGAAACACCGGGGAGCTGTTTTTT. Translating gives CASSLYQGNTGELFF.

This clonotype has at least ten counts. CDR3 sequence reads: CASSPTGGVGQPQHF. The CDR3 DNA reads as TGCGCCAGCAGCCCAACAGGGGGCGTGGGCCAGCCCCAGCATTTT. The chain joins TRBV5-1 to TRBJ1-5; 9 bases line up with TRBD1. Germline CDR1 reads SGHRS; CDR2 reads YFSETQ. This CDR3 is 15 amino acids long. The ends lost 4 bases at V and 7 bases at J; junction bases unmatched: 9.

This clonotype occurred a few times. The chain combines TRBV28 with TRBJ1-5; tentative D call: TRBD1 (6 bases). Trimming pared 2 bases from V and 4 bases from J, leaving 15 bases between. This CDR3 region has 16 residues. CDR1 and CDR2 (germline): MDHEN, SYDVKM. The CDR3 reads CASSLQRGSPNQPQHF. CDR3 bases: TGTGCCAGCAGTTTACAAAGGGGGTCGCCAAATCAGCCCCAGCATTTT. The full variable domain, in which reference TRBV28 and TRBJ1-5 provide the parts outside the CDR3, is DVKVTQSSRYLVKRTGEKVFLECVQDMDHENMFWYRQDPGLGLRLIYFSYDVKMKEKGDIPEGYSVSREKKERFSLILESASTNQTSMYLCASSLQRGSPNQPQHFGDGTRLSIL.

V gene TRBV9 combines with J gene TRBJ2-7; TRBD1 matches at 11 bases. V trimming: 2 bases; J trimming: 3 bases; junction bases outside the gene matches: 4. Germline CDR1 SGDLS, CDR2 YYNGEE. The CDR3 spans 15 residues. CDR3 region: CASSVGQGVHYEQYF. The CDR3 nucleotides read TGTGCCAGCAGCGTGGGACAGGGGGTACACTACGAGCAGTACTTC.

This clonotype came up a few times. The rearrangement joins TRBV29-1 to TRBJ1-2, with TRBD1 matching over 9 bases. The CDR3 consists of 13 residues. After removal of 4 bases from V and 10 bases from J, the junction contained 10 bases not matched to a gene. Germline-derived CDR1 and CDR2 are SQVTM and ANQGSEA. The CDR3 sequence is CSVGTPQGAFYTF. The CDR3 DNA follows: TGCAGCGTTGGCACCCCACAGGGGGCTTTCTACACCTTC. Supplemented by reference TRBV29-1 and TRBJ1-2, the full variable domain reads SAVISQKPSRDICQRGTSLTIQCQVDSQVTMMFWYRQQPGQSLTLIATANQGSEATYESGFVIDKFPISRPNLTFSTLTVSNMSPEDSSIYLCSVGTPQGAFYTFGSGTRLTVV.

The chain has TRBV20-1 and TRBJ1-2, with D unclear. CDR3 length equals 10 residues. In germline, CDR1 is DFQATT, CDR2 SNEGSKA (reference sequence). V lost 3 bases to trimming and J lost 7 bases, with 6 bases between them. CDR3 coding DNA: TGCAGTGCTAGTCGGGGTGGCTACACCTTC. Protein: CSASRGGYTF.

This chain connects TRBV6-2 or TRBV6-3 to TRBJ2-2; D unresolved. The CDR3 has 15 residues. V was pared by 7 bases and J by 0 bases, with 12 bases between. Germline V CDR1 and CDR2: MNHEY, SVGEGT. CDR3 sequence: CASMSASANTGELFF. CDR3 sequence (DNA): TGTGCCAGCATGTCGGCCAGCGCGAACACCGGGGAGCTGTTTTTT.

This clonotype was seen just once. This chain joins TRBV20-1 and TRBJ1-6, with 7 bases lining up with TRBD1. The CDR3 covers 13 residues. Germline assignment: CDR1 DFQATT and CDR2 SNEGSKA (reference sequence). With 4 bases clipped from V and 11 bases from J, the junction kept 8 bases outside the gene matches. The CDR3 region is CSATTGVYTPLHF. CDR3 nucleotide sequence: TGCAGTGCTACAACAGGGGTTTATACACCCCTCCACTTT.

This clonotype was counted a few times. The chain links TRBV20-1 to TRBJ2-4, with 11 bases fitting TRBD2. The V gene's germline CDR1 is DFQATT and CDR2 SNEGSKA (reference sequence). The J segment lost 0 bases and the V segment lost 0 bases, leaving 10 bases of the junction unmatched. The CDR3 totals 19 residues. The CDR3 region has the DNA TGCAGTGCTAGAGATGGCCGTGGACTAGCGGGCCCAGCCAAAAACATTCAGTACTTC. Protein product: CSARDGRGLAGPAKNIQYF.

The chain is built from TRBV5-6 and TRBJ2-5; D gene ambiguous. This CDR3 comprises 17 residues. Germline V gives CDR1 SGHDT, CDR2 YYEEEE. V lost 4 bases to trimming and J lost 1 base, with 20 bases between them. The CDR3 sequence is CASSPTLAPISQETQYF. The DNA of the CDR3 is TGTGCCAGCAGCCCCACCCTGGCCCCCATATCCCAAGAGACCCAGTACTTC.

The gene calls are TRBV3-1 and TRBJ2-2; D is ambiguous. The CDR3 runs 12 residues. The germline V and J ends were trimmed by 4 bases and 8 bases, with 8 bases remaining between them. Germline V gene lookup returns CDR1 LGHDT and CDR2 YNNKEL (reference sequence). This chain's CDR3 is CASSPLRGELFF. As DNA, the CDR3 is TGTGCCAGCAGCCCCCTGAGAGGGGAGCTGTTTTTT.

The CDR3 DNA reads TGTGCCAGCAGTTTGGGAGTAACCGGGGCCAACGTCCTGACTTTC. Protein product: CASSLGVTGANVLTF. The V call is TRBV28, the J call TRBJ2-6, with D possibly TRBD2 on 5 matching bases. Germline lookup yields CDR1 MDHEN and CDR2 SYDVKM. The CDR3 has 15 residues. V was shortened by 3 bases and J by 4 bases, with 10 bases between the two germline ends.

In its sample, this clonotype was seen a few times. The chain couples TRBV2 to TRBJ2-7; 8 nucleotides match TRBD2. Germline CDR1 reads SNHLY; CDR2 reads FYNNEI. The ends lost 4 bases at V and 3 bases at J; junction bases unmatched: 14. CDR3 length: 17 residues. The CDR3 loop is CASSVSPTSEHSYEQYF. The CDR3 DNA sequence: TGTGCCAGCAGTGTCTCCCCGACTAGCGAACACAGCTACGAGCAGTACTTC.

This rearrangement joins TRBV18 to TRBJ2-1; D is unresolved. The CDR3 covers 11 residues. Germline V gene data show CDR1 as KGHSH and CDR2 as LQKENI. Trimming removed 3 bases from V and 10 bases from J, with 7 bases in between. CDR3 in amino acids: CASSPQPEQFF. CDR3 in DNA: TGTGCCAGCTCACCTCAACCGGAGCAGTTCTTC.

The chain's CDR3 is CASTGLAGTETQYF. The CDR3 DNA follows: TGTGCCAGCACCGGACTAGCGGGAACAGAGACCCAGTACTTC. The rearrangement uses TRBV6-1 and TRBJ2-5; 12 positions agree with TRBD2. J lost 4 bases, V lost 7 bases, and 4 bases had no gene match. There are 14 residues in the CDR3. CDR1 and CDR2 from the germline V gene are MNHNS and SASEGT.